One T cell receptor (beta chain) is described in this entry. Other DNA sequences in this specimen translate into the identical CDR3. This entry comes from a study of cytomegalovirus exposure and HLA in healthy donors. V dropped 4 bases and J dropped 4 bases, with 11 bases sitting between them. Germline loops: CDR1 SGHTA, CDR2 FQGNSA. CDR3 length: 13 amino acids. TCRdb's copy holds only in-frame clones and misses some; the assay was immunoSEQ multiplex PCR. In the table there are about 130,000 clones, roughly nine tenths of which are singletons. V and J are TRBV7-2 and TRBJ2-7; D is perhaps TRBD2 (5 bases). Sequenced material: PBMCs. The sequence came from a woman younger than 30 in good health and CMV-seronegative. The CDR3 region is CASSSSGGYEQYF. CDR3 coding DNA: TGTGCCAGCAGCTCTTCCGGCGGGTACGAGCAGTACTTC. The whole variable domain, remainder taken from reference TRBV7-2 and TRBJ2-7, is GAGVSQSPSNKVTEKGKDVELRCDPISGHTALYWYRQSLGQGLEFLIYFQGNSAPDKSGLPSDRFSAERTGGSVSTLTIQRTQQEDSAVYLCASSSSGGYEQYFGPGTRLTVT.